These 21 T cell receptor beta chains originate from one sample sequenced in a study of blood T cell repertoires in COVID-19. Generated by immunoSEQ multiplex PCR, the TCRdb table keeps only in-frame clones and is missing some. This sample yields about 180,000 clones, of which roughly 86% are seen a single time; approximately 2.9% belongs to the top ten. Material for sequencing was peripheral blood. Source of these receptors: a woman aged 25-40 years with active or convalescent COVID-19.

This clone has a single count. This rearrangement joins TRBV19 to TRBJ1-1, with D perhaps TRBD1 (5 bases). The CDR3 sequence is 15 residues long. Per the germline V gene, CDR1 is LNHDA and CDR2 is SQIVND (reference sequence). Between the trimmed V and J ends, which lost 5 bases and 0 bases, there was a span of 13 bases. The CDR3 is CASSSNRWMNTEAFF. Here the CDR3 DNA reads TGTGCCAGTAGTTCTAACAGGTGGATGAACACTGAAGCTTTCTTT.

V usage is TRBV2 and J usage is TRBJ2-7; 9 positions agree with TRBD2. The length of the CDR3 is 13 residues. With V trimmed by 7 bases and J by 2 bases, 3 bases remained unmatched. Germline CDR1 reads SNHLY; CDR2 reads FYNNEI. CDR3 nucleotide sequence: TGTGCCAGCACTAGACTAGCGGCCTACGAGCAGTACTTC. Its protein product is CASTRLAAYEQYF.

The chain links TRBV9 to TRBJ1-3, with 8 bases fitting TRBD1. Trimming at V came to 1 base and at J to 4 bases, leaving 1 base not matched to a gene. Germline lookup yields CDR1 SGDLS and CDR2 YYNGEE. This CDR3 is 14 amino acids long. CDR3 nucleotide sequence: TGTGCCAGCAGCGTAACAGGGGGGGGAAACACCATATATTTT. Translated: CASSVTGGGNTIYF.

This rearrangement joins TRBV6-5 to TRBJ2-3; TRBD2 aligns across 9 bases. CDR1 and CDR2 (germline): MNHEY, SVGAGI. The trim removed 4 bases at V and 2 bases at J, leaving 7 bases unmatched. The CDR3 is made up of 16 amino acids. CDR3 sequence: CASSSNSGGPTDTQYF. For the CDR3, the DNA is TGTGCCAGCAGTTCTAATAGCGGGGGCCCCACAGATACGCAGTATTTT.

The rearrangement uses TRBV27 and TRBJ2-1, with D possibly being TRBD2 (6 bases). Germline CDR1 and CDR2: MNHEY and SMNVEV (reference sequence). Trimming pared 5 bases from V and 9 bases from J, leaving 20 bases between. The CDR3 has 15 residues. The CDR3 loop reads CASSLHQTSRAEQFF. Written as DNA, the CDR3 is TGTGCCAGCAGTCTCCACCAGACTAGTCGGGCTGAGCAGTTCTTC.

The rearrangement links TRBV5-6 to TRBJ2-5; 14 bases map to TRBD2. V lost 4 bases and J lost 4; bases outside the gene matches: 6. The CDR3 is 16 amino acids. Germline V gene sequence: CDR1 SGHDT, CDR2 YYEEEE. The CDR3 DNA follows: TGTGCCAGCAGCACGACTAGCGGGAGGGCAGGAGAGACCCAGTACTTC. The encoded protein is CASSTTSGRAGETQYF.

This clone showed up just once. The chain employs TRBV25-1 and TRBJ1-2; TRBD1 agrees at 8 bases. Germline V gene lookup returns CDR1 MGHDK and CDR2 SYGVNS. V was pared by 1 base and J by 7 bases, with 8 bases of the junction left unmatched. This CDR3 comprises 15 residues. CDR3 residues: CASSESRGRSIGYTF. The CDR3 DNA reads as TGTGCCAGCAGTGAATCCAGGGGGCGGTCGATTGGCTACACCTTC.

The rearrangement uses TRBV10-3 and TRBJ2-7, with TRBD2 matching 9 bases. The CDR3 runs 14 residues. Germline CDR1 is ENHRY and CDR2 is SYGVKD. V gave up 4 bases and J gave up 1 base; unmatched junction bases: 2. The CDR3 protein is CAISGGGGSYEQYF. In nucleotides, the CDR3 is TGTGCCATCAGTGGCGGGGGGGGTTCCTACGAGCAGTACTTC.

This chain joins TRBV3-1 (or the pseudogene TRBV3-2) and TRBJ1-5; 8 bases agree with TRBD1. J lost 3 bases, V lost 4 bases, and 5 bases had no gene match. This CDR3 is built from 15 residues. Looked up from germline, CDR1 is LGHDT and CDR2 is YNNKEL (reference sequence). CDR3 loop: CASSRGTGANQPQHF. CDR3 bases: TGTGCCAGCAGCCGTGGGACAGGAGCCAATCAGCCCCAGCATTTT.

The rearrangement links TRBV11-2 to TRBJ2-1; 11 bases align to TRBD2. CDR1 and CDR2 (germline): SGHAT, FQNNGV. This CDR3 region has 16 residues. The V segment lost 5 bases and the J segment 5 bases; nucleotides outside the gene matches: 8. This CDR3 is CASSPRLAGIHNEQFF. The CDR3 nucleotides read TGTGCCAGCAGCCCCAGACTAGCGGGGATCCACAATGAGCAGTTCTTC.

The V gene is TRBV6-5, the J gene TRBJ2-1; 9 bases map to TRBD2. Per germline, CDR1 MNHEY and CDR2 SVGAGI. The trim removed 6 bases at V and 6 bases at J, leaving 3 bases unmatched. CDR3 length: 13 amino acids. The CDR3 DNA sequence: TGTGCCAGCAGGAAGGGACTAGCCAATGAGCAGTTCTTC. Translated: CASRKGLANEQFF.

The CDR3 spells CASFLGLAGTDTQYF. The CDR3 bases are TGTGCCAGCTTTCTCGGACTAGCGGGGACAGATACGCAGTATTTT. This chain uses TRBV11-2 with TRBJ2-3, with 12 bases lining up with TRBD2. CDR3 size: 15 residues. From germline, CDR1 is SGHAT and CDR2 FQNNGV. V gave up 8 bases and J gave up 3 bases; unmatched junction bases: 6.

CDR3 sequence: CASIRGGMSNQPQHF. CDR3 in DNA: TGTGCCAGTATCCGAGGAGGGATGAGCAATCAGCCCCAGCATTTT. The chain links TRBV19 to TRBJ1-5, with D unclear. The V gene's germline CDR1 is LNHDA and CDR2 SQIVND (reference sequence). The CDR3 loop spans 15 amino acids. Trimming left V 7 bases short and J 1 base short, with 14 bases between. Using reference TRBV19 and TRBJ1-5 for the parts outside the CDR3, the full variable domain is DGGITQSPKYLFRKEGQNVTLSCEQNLNHDAMYWYRQDPGQGLRLIYYSQIVNDFQKGDIAEGYSVSREKKESFPLTVTSAQKNPTAFYLCASIRGGMSNQPQHFGDGTRLSIL.

This chain links TRBV5-6 with TRBJ1-1; no reliable D call. This CDR3 comprises 14 residues. Germline values: CDR1 SGHDT, CDR2 YYEEEE. V lost 1 base, J lost 1 base, and 8 bases lay in between. CDR3 DNA: TGTGCCAGCAGCTTGTCCCCAGGGAACACTGAAGCTTTCTTT. Residues: CASSLSPGNTEAFF.

J is TRBJ2-6 and V is TRBV3-1 (or the pseudogene TRBV3-2); 7 nucleotides match TRBD1. Germline trimming cut 4 bases from V and 4 bases from J; bases unmatched to any gene: 1. CDR3 length: 14 amino acids. From germline, CDR1 is LGHDT and CDR2 YNNKEL (reference sequence). The CDR3 DNA reads TGTGCCAGCAGCCTGGACAGGGGGGCCAACGTCCTGACTTTC. Translation: CASSLDRGANVLTF.

This clone appeared once. The chain employs TRBV6-5 and TRBJ1-2, with TRBD1 as a possible D gene (5 bases). Per the germline V gene, CDR1 is MNHEY and CDR2 is SVGAGI. V shed 8 bases and J shed 1 base, with 14 bases lying between them. CDR3 length: 14 amino acids. The CDR3 here is CASYYAGRNYGYTF. CDR3 nucleotides: TGTGCCAGCTATTATGCAGGGCGTAACTATGGCTACACCTTC.

The rearrangement uses TRBV7-9 and TRBJ1-2, with a possible D match to TRBD1 (6 bases). The V gene's germline CDR1 is SEHNR and CDR2 FQNEAQ (reference sequence). V lost 1 base, J lost 7 bases, and 13 bases lay in between. This CDR3 has 14 residues. The CDR3 reads CASSLVGGAGGYTF. The CDR3 region has the DNA TGTGCCAGCAGCTTAGTTGGGGGGGCCGGTGGCTACACCTTC.

The chain carries TRBV9 and TRBJ1-1; no clear D gene. The V end lost 0 bases, the J end lost 0 bases, and 9 bases lay between the germline ends. The CDR3 has 15 amino acids. CDR1 and CDR2 from the germline V gene are SGDLS and YYNGEE. Here the CDR3 reads CASSVVAPMNTEAFF. In DNA, the CDR3 is TGTGCCAGCAGCGTAGTCGCGCCTATGAACACTGAAGCTTTCTTT.

The rearrangement links TRBV6-5 to TRBJ1-2, with D uncertain. Germline V CDR1 and CDR2: MNHEY, SVGAGI. With 3 bases removed from V and 4 bases from J, the gap between germline ends came to 15 bases. This CDR3 spans 15 amino acids. Here the CDR3 reads CASSYTGRVLYGYTF. DNA of the CDR3: TGTGCCAGCAGTTATACGGGAAGGGTCCTCTATGGCTACACCTTC.

This clone was seen only once. The rearrangement uses TRBV28 and TRBJ2-1; 13 bases line up with TRBD2. The V gene's germline CDR1 is MDHEN and CDR2 SYDVKM. V lost 5 bases and J lost 4; bases outside the gene matches: 8. The CDR3 has 17 amino acids. The CDR3 spells CASSIWTSGGHYNEQFF. In DNA, the CDR3 is TGTGCCAGCAGTATCTGGACTAGCGGGGGCCATTACAATGAGCAGTTCTTC. The whole variable domain, remainder taken from reference TRBV28 and TRBJ2-1, is DVKVTQSSRYLVKRTGEKVFLECVQDMDHENMFWYRQDPGLGLRLIYFSYDVKMKEKGDIPEGYSVSREKKERFSLILESASTNQTSMYLCASSIWTSGGHYNEQFFGPGTRLTVL.

The V gene is TRBV7-9, the J gene TRBJ2-4, with 7 bases identical to TRBD1. V dropped 1 base and J dropped 2; count of bases not matched to a gene: 2. CDR1 is SEHNR and CDR2 is FQNEAQ in the germline V gene (reference sequence). The CDR3 covers 15 residues. CDR3 amino acids: CASSLGQGTKNIQYF. The CDR3 DNA sequence: TGTGCCAGCAGCTTAGGACAGGGAACCAAAAACATTCAGTACTTC.